These T cell receptor beta chains were read from a single sample in a study of control samples from healthy donors and cancer patients. Sequencing used immunoSEQ multiplex PCR; TCRdb keeps in-frame clones, though not all of them. The sample yields approximately 120,000 clones, 90% seen once. The sequencing sample was made of blood. Receptor source: a human donor in good health. The donor label of this sample is uncertain. CDR3s include the opening cysteine and the closing phenylalanine or tryptophan. The order of the fields is V gene, J gene, CDR3 protein.

v_call: TRBV6-2/TRBV6-3; j_call: TRBJ2-5; cdr3_aa: CASSYVVGPIQETQYF
v_call: TRBV19; j_call: TRBJ2-2; cdr3_aa: CASRDTNTGELFF
v_call: TRBV25-1; j_call: TRBJ2-1; cdr3_aa: CASSRPDRSSYNEQFF
v_call: TRBV28; j_call: TRBJ2-3; cdr3_aa: CASSVGNIPGAPQYF
v_call: TRBV30; j_call: TRBJ1-5; cdr3_aa: CAWNRGSGQPQHF
v_call: TRBV4-2; j_call: TRBJ1-1; cdr3_aa: CASSQAPDRGTEAFF
v_call: TRBV25-1; j_call: TRBJ1-3; cdr3_aa: CASSEGTSRNTIYF
v_call: TRBV6-5; j_call: TRBJ1-2; cdr3_aa: CASKDSRTGFRYTF
v_call: TRBV2; j_call: TRBJ2-3; cdr3_aa: CASSDGIDTQYF
v_call: TRBV6-5; j_call: TRBJ2-5; cdr3_aa: CASIANGLTQYF
v_call: TRBV18; j_call: TRBJ2-7; cdr3_aa: CASSPNSRGDEQYF
v_call: TRBV19; j_call: TRBJ2-1; cdr3_aa: CASSINRQGAFLDEQFF
v_call: TRBV2; j_call: TRBJ2-3; cdr3_aa: CAIPSGTSSSDTQYF
v_call: TRBV28; j_call: TRBJ2-7; cdr3_aa: CASSSSWGQGYEQYF